This paragraph reports one T cell receptor beta chain. These data belong to a study of blood T cell repertoires in COVID-19. On the study more broadly: The United States, Italy and Spain provided the acute and convalescent COVID-19 samples. From T cells, B-cell-depleted T cells, or PBMCs came the material, which was cDNA or gDNA.

Generated by immunoSEQ multiplex PCR, the TCRdb table keeps only in-frame clones and is missing some. The table shows some 140,000 clones, with roughly four fifths occurring only once. Material for sequencing was peripheral blood. The sequence derives from an older woman with acute or convalescent COVID-19.

DNA of the CDR3: TGTGCCACCAGTGATTCCACCCGGCAGGGGTTCTATGAGCAGTTCTTC. Its protein is CATSDSTRQGFYEQFF. This chain uses TRBV24-1 with TRBJ2-1; D perhaps matches TRBD1 (6 bases). Germline V gene lookup returns CDR1 KGHDR and CDR2 SFDVKD. The ends were cut back, 2 bases at V and 8 bases at J, with 18 bases in the middle. CDR3 length: 16 residues.